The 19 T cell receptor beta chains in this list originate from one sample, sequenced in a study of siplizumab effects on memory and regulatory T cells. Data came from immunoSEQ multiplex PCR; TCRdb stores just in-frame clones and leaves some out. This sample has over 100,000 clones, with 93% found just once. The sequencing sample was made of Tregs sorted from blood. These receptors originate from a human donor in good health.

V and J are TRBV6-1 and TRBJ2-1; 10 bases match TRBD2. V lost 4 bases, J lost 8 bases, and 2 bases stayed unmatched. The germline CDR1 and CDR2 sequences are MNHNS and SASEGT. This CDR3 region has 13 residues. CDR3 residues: CASSVLAGYEQFF. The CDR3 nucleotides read TGTGCCAGCAGTGTACTAGCGGGGTATGAGCAGTTCTTC.

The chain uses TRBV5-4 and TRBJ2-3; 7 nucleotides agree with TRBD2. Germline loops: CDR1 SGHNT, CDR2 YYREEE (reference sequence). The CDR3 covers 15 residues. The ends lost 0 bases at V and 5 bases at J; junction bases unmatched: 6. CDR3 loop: CASSLEGGGKDTQYF. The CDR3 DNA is TGTGCCAGCAGCTTGGAGGGCGGGGGTAAAGATACGCAGTATTTT.

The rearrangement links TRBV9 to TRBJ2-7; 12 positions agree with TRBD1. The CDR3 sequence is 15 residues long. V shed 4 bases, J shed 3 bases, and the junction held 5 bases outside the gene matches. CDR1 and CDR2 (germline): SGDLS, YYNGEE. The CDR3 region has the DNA TGTGCCAGCAGCCCGGGGACAGGGGGCAGCTACGAGCAGTACTTC. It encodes CASSPGTGGSYEQYF.

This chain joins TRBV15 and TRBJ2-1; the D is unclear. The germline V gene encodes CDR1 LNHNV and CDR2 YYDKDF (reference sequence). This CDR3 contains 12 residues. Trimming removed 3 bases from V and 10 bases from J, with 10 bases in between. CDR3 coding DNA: TGTGCCACCAGCAGTGTCCTTGGCGAGCAGTTCTTC. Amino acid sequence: CATSSVLGEQFF.

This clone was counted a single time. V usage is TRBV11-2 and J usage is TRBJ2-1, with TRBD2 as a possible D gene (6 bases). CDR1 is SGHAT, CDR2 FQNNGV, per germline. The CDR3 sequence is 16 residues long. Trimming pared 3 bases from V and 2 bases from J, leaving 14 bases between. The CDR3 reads CASSFLGGLAYNEQFF. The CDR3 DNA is TGTGCCAGCAGCTTCCTCGGAGGGCTGGCCTACAATGAGCAGTTCTTC.

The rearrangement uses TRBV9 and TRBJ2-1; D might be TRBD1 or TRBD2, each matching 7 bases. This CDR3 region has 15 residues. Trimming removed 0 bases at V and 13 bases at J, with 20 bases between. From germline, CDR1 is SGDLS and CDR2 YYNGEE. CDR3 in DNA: TGTGCCAGCAGCGTAGGGACGCAGGGGGGGACTGATCAGTTCTTC. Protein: CASSVGTQGGTDQFF.

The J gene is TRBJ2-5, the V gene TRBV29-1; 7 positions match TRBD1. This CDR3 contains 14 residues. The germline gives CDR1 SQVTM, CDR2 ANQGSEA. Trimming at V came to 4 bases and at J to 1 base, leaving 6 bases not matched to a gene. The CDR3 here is CSVGRDSFQETQYF. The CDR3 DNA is TGCAGCGTTGGCAGGGACAGTTTCCAAGAGACCCAGTACTTC.

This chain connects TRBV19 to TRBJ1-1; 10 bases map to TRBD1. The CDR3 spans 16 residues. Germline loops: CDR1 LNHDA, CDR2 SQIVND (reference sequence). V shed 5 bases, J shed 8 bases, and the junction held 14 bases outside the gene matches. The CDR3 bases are TGTGCCAGTAGTTGGAATCCGGGACAGGGGAGGGCGGAAGCTTTCTTT. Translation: CASSWNPGQGRAEAFF.

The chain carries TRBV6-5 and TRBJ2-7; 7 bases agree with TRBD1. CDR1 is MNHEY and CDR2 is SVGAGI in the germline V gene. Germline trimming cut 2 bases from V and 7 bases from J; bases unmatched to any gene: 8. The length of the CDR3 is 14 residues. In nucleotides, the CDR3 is TGTGCCAGCAGTTACCGAGACAGGGTGTGGGAGCAGTACTTC. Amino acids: CASSYRDRVWEQYF.

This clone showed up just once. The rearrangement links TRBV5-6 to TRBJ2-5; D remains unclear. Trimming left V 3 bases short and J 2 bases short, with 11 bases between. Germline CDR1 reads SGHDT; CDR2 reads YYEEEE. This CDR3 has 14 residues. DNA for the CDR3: TGTGCCAGCAGCTCCTTGGGCCGACAAGAGACCCAGTACTTC. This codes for CASSSLGRQETQYF.

CDR3 sequence reads: CASSIRGQTVGVTQYF. The CDR3 DNA reads TGTGCCAGTAGTATTCGAGGCCAAACCGTTGGGGTGACCCAGTACTTC. The rearrangement joins TRBV19 to TRBJ2-5; D remains unclear. Deletions cut 3 bases from V and 7 bases from J, with 21 bases between. Germline V CDR1 and CDR2: LNHDA, SQIVND (reference sequence). The length of the CDR3 is 16 residues.

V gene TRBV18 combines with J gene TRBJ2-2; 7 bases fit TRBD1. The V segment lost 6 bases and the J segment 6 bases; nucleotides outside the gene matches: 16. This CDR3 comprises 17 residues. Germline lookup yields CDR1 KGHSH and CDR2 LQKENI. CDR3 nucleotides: TGTGCCAGCTCTCTCTCCATGACAGGGATTTCCGCCGGGGAGCTGTTTTTT. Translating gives CASSLSMTGISAGELFF.

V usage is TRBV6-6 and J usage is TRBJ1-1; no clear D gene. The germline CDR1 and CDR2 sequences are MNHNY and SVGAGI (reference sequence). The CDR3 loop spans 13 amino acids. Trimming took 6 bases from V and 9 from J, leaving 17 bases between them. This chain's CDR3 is CASRPDSNSQAFF. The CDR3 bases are TGTGCCAGCAGGCCAGACTCGAACTCACAAGCTTTCTTT.

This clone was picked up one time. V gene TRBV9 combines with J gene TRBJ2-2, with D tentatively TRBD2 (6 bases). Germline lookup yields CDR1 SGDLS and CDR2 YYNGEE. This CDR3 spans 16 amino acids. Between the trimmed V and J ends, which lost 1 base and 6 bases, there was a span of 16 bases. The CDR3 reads CASSVTVTSGSGELFF. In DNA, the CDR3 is TGTGCCAGCAGCGTAACCGTGACTAGTGGTTCCGGGGAGCTGTTTTTT.

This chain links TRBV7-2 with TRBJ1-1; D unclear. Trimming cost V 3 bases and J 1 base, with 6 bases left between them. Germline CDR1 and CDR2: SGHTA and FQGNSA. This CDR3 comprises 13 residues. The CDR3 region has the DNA TGTGCCAGCAGCTTCTATTGGAACACTGAAGCTTTCTTT. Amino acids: CASSFYWNTEAFF.

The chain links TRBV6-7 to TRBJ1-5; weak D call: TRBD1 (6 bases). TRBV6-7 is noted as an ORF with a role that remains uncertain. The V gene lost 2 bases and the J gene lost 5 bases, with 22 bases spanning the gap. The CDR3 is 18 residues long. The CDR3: CASSYAKNIRGADQPQHF. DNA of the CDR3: TGTGCCAGCAGTTACGCAAAGAACATAAGGGGGGCGGATCAGCCCCAGCATTTT.

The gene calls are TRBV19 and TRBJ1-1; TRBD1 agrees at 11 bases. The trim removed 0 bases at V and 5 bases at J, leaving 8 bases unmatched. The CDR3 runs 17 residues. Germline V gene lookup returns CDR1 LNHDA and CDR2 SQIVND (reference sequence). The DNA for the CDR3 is TGTGCCAGTAGTATAGACCGGGACAGGGGGATGTTTACTGAAGCTTTCTTT. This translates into CASSIDRDRGMFTEAFF.

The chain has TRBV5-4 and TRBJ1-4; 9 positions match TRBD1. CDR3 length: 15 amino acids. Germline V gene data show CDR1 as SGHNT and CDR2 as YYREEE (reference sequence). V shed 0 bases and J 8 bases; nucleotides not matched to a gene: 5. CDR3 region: CASSLDRGRSEKLFF. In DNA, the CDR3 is TGTGCCAGCAGCTTGGACAGGGGGCGAAGCGAAAAACTGTTTTTT.

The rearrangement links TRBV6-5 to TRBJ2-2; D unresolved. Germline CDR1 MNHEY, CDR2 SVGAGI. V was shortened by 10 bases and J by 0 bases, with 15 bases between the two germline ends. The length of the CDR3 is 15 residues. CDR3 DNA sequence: TGTGCCACCCACACCCGCTCCGCGAACACCGGGGAGCTGTTTTTT. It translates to CATHTRSANTGELFF.